This TCR beta chain was captured by sequencing in a study of T cells in narcolepsy. Whole-study results and caveats: No autoreactive T cell clone sequences appeared in some memory CD4+ repertoires.

The table came from immunoSEQ multiplex PCR; TCRdb's copy has only in-frame clones and leaves some out. The repertoire includes under 35,000 clones, roughly nine tenths of them detected once, and approximately 1.2% sits in the top ten. The CDR3 is made up of 8 amino acids. The germline V gene has CDR1 DFQATT and CDR2 SNEGSKA (reference sequence). Note on this clone: As yet, its antigen is unknown. At one end the junction does not follow the germline gene, possibly because of a read error.

The rearrangement links TRBV20-1 to TRBJ2-5; D is uncertain. The clonotype comes from a human donor with narcolepsy. What was sequenced was CD45RA- memory CD4+ T cells from PBMCs. CDR3 DNA sequence: TGCAGTGCTAGTCTAAAGCACTTC. The encoded protein is CSASLKHF.